The T cell receptor beta chain under discussion was sequenced for a study of response to subunit inactivated influenza vaccine. Study-level results: Only a handful of new T cells, the authors suggested, are recruited with each seasonal influenza vaccination.

Concerning this clonotype: The target antigen is unknown.

TCRdb used MiXCR to reprocess the RT-PCR reads, holding one entry per CDR3 protein. The sample shows around 490,000 distinct CDR3 sequences, approximately 7.7% of them seen only once. V was cut by 3 bases and J by 0 bases, with 9 bases left in between. From germline, CDR1 is MRHNA and CDR2 SNTAGT. This CDR3 spans 15 amino acids. The receptor was derived from a man in his fifties or sixties who received an inactivated influenza vaccine. This specimen was PBMCs from blood, taken 23 to 25 months after vaccination. The gene calls are TRBV6-4 and TRBJ2-1; D not resolved. CDR3 sequence (DNA): TGTGCCAGCAGTGAGGTAATGAGCTCCTACAATGAGCAGTTCTTC. Translated, it gives CASSEVMSSYNEQFF.